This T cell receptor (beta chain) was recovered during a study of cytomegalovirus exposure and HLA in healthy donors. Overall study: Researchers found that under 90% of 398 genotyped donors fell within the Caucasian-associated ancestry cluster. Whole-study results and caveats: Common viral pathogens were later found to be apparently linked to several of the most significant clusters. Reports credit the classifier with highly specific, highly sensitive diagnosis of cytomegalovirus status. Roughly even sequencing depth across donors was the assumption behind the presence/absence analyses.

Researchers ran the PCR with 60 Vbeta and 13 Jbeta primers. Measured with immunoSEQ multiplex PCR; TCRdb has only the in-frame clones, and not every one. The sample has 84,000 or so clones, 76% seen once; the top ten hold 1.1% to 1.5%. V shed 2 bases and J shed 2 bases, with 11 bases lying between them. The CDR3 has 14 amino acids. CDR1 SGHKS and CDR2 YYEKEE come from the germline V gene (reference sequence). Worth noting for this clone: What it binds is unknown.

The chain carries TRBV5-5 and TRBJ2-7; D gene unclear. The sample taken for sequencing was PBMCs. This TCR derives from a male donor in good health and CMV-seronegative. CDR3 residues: CASSLQTEPYEQYF. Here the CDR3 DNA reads TGTGCCAGCAGCTTACAAACAGAACCCTACGAGCAGTACTTC. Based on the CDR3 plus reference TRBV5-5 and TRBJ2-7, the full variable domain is DAGVTQSPTHLIKTRGQQVTLRCSPISGHKSVSWYQQVLGQGPQFIFQYYEKEERGRGNFPDRFSARQFPNYSSELNVNALLLGDSALYLCASSLQTEPYEQYFGPGTRLTVT.